This T cell receptor beta chain emerged from a study of blood T cell repertoires in COVID-19. Study summary: Samples taken during acute and convalescent COVID-19 were collected in the United States, Italy and Spain. Nucleic acid was either cDNA or gDNA, and it came from T cells, B-cell-depleted T cells, or PBMCs.

Original handling: Reference gene primer amplification yielded estimated nucleated cell counts. TCRdb keeps only in-frame clones here, not all; method: immunoSEQ multiplex PCR. V and J calls and clone size are as listed in that table; D and trimming were resolved from the DNA. The table includes about 130,000 clones, around three quarters detected once. The V end lost 4 bases, the J end lost 1 base, and 11 bases lay between the germline ends. There are 14 residues in the CDR3. The germline CDR1 and CDR2 sequences are SGHNT and YYREEE (reference sequence). The sample was peripheral blood. The source of this sequence is a human donor in a cohort sampled during active COVID-19. V usage is TRBV5-4 and J usage is TRBJ1-1; D perhaps matches TRBD1 (6 bases). CDR3 sequence (DNA): TGTGCCAGCAGCCCAGGGGATCGGAACACTGAAGCTTTCTTT. This encodes CASSPGDRNTEAFF.